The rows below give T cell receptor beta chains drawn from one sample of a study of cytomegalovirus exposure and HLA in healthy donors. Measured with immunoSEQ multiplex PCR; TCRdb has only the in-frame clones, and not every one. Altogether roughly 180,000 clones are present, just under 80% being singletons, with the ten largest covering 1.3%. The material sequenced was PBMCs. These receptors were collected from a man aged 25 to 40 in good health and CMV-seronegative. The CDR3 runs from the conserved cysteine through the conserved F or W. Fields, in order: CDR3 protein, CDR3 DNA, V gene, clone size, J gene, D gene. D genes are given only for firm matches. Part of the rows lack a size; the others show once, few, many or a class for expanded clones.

CASSITGADNQPQHF,TGTGCCAGTAGTATCACAGGGGCCGACAATCAGCCCCAGCATTTT,TRBV19,NA,TRBJ1-5,TRBD1
CASKSAGHGYTF,TGTGCCAGCAAATCAGCGGGTCATGGCTACACCTTC,TRBV25-1,NA,TRBJ1-2,NA
CASSEFRTGDNSPLHF,TGTGCCAGCAGTGAATTCAGGACAGGGGATAATTCACCCCTCCACTTT,TRBV25-1,NA,TRBJ1-6,TRBD1
CASSEGTGGRGEQYF,TGTGCCAGCAGTGAAGGGACAGGGGGCCGGGGCGAGCAGTACTTC,TRBV2,NA,TRBJ2-7,TRBD1
CASSHEHGGAGRNEQYF,TGTGCCAGTTCGCACGAACACGGGGGGGCCGGGAGAAACGAGCAGTACTTC,TRBV28,NA,TRBJ2-7,TRBD2
CASSFWRSTDTQYF,TGTGCCAGCAGCTTCTGGAGGTCCACAGATACGCAGTATTTT,TRBV5-6,NA,TRBJ2-3,NA
CASSPQTGGTEAFF,TGCGCCAGCAGCCCCCAGACGGGGGGCACTGAAGCTTTCTTT,TRBV5-1,few,TRBJ1-1,NA
CAISARLAGGSYEQYF,TGTGCCATCAGTGCGAGACTAGCGGGGGGTTCCTACGAGCAGTACTTC,TRBV10-3,once,TRBJ2-7,TRBD2
CASSLGDRSQETQYF,TGCGCCAGCAGCTTGGGGGACAGGTCTCAAGAGACCCAGTACTTC,TRBV5-1,NA,TRBJ2-5,TRBD1
CASSQSPGPRGLAGGLASDTQYF,TGCGCCAGCAGTCAATCCCCTGGCCCCAGGGGACTAGCGGGAGGGCTGGCTTCAGATACGCAGTATTTT,TRBV23-1,NA,TRBJ2-3,TRBD2
CASGHQDSSGGYGYTF,TGTGCCAGCGGCCATCAGGACAGTTCAGGAGGCTATGGCTACACCTTC,TRBV27,few,TRBJ1-2,NA
CASSEEVSYEQYF,TGTGCCAGCAGCGAAGAGGTTTCCTACGAGCAGTACTTC,TRBV7-9,NA,TRBJ2-7,NA
CASSLGSGLLYGAFF,TGCGCCAGCAGCCTGGGATCTGGACTCCTCTACGGAGCTTTCTTT,TRBV5-1,NA,TRBJ1-1,NA
CASSFRGPGTEAFF,TGTGCCAGCAGCTTTAGAGGGCCGGGCACTGAAGCTTTCTTT,TRBV13,NA,TRBJ1-1,NA
CASVSSEGQETQYF,TGTGCCAGCGTAAGCTCCGAGGGACAAGAGACCCAGTACTTC,TRBV25-1,NA,TRBJ2-5,NA
CASSLTSGNEQFF,TGTGCCAGCAGCTTGACGAGCGGCAATGAGCAGTTCTTC,TRBV5-8,few,TRBJ2-1,NA
CASSPTGTENTEAFF,TGCGCCAGCAGCCCGACCGGGACAGAGAACACTGAAGCTTTCTTT,TRBV5-1,NA,TRBJ1-1,TRBD1